This note documents a single T cell receptor beta chain sequence. Using immunoSEQ multiplex PCR, the repertoire was profiled, and TCRdb retains in-frame clones only, with some absent. The data show 1.6 million or so clones, with approximately 98.5% seen just once and around 0.33% held by the top ten. The data are from a study of shared clonotypes between healthy human individuals. The investigators split CD4+ cells into a CD45RA+ naive subset and a CD45RA-negative memory subset. This CDR3 comprises 14 residues. The germline gives CDR1 KGHSH, CDR2 LQKENI. Trimming took off 2 bases at V and 2 bases at J, with 6 bases between the two ends.

This receptor was identified in a man aged 25-45 years in good health. The sequencing sample was made of naive CD4+ T cells sorted from blood. Subset of the sample: CD45RA+ positively selected. The J gene is TRBJ2-2, the V gene TRBV18; no reliable D call. CDR3 coding DNA: TGTGCCAGCTCACCATCTGTCAACACCGGGGAGCTGTTTTTT. It translates to CASSPSVNTGELFF.